Listed here are 20 T cell receptor beta chains from one sample, sequenced in a study of T cells in Graves' hyperthyroidism and ophthalmopathy. Amplified TCR beta CDR3 regions came from RNA transcripts. Primed by the HTBI set, a first-round RT-PCR was run on the TCR CDR3. TCRdb re-called the multiplex PCR reads with MiXCR, one entry per CDR3 protein. The sample yields about 530,000 distinct CDR3 sequences, about 15% seen once. Sequencing was performed on blood. These receptors were collected from a woman aged 18-29 years with Graves' ophthalmopathy.

The chain carries TRBV7-9 and TRBJ1-2; TRBD1 matches 7 bases. This CDR3 is 16 amino acids long. From germline, CDR1 is SEHNR and CDR2 FQNEAQ (reference sequence). V was pared by 4 bases and J by 4 bases, with 12 bases of the junction left unmatched. CDR3 protein: CASSSTGAEGAYGYTF. For the CDR3, the DNA is TGTGCCAGCAGCTCGACGGGGGCGGAGGGGGCCTATGGCTACACCTTC.

The table lists this clonotype with a few counts. The V call is TRBV6-1, the J call TRBJ1-6, with TRBD1 identical over 7 bases. The CDR3 extends over 15 amino acids. V shed 2 bases and J 10 bases; nucleotides not matched to a gene: 8. The germline gives CDR1 MNHNS, CDR2 SASEGT. The CDR3 coding sequence is TGTGCCAGCAGTGAATCCCCAGGGGGTAACTCACCCCTCCACTTT. Its protein product is CASSESPGGNSPLHF.

This clonotype was detected a few times. The chain couples TRBV10-3 to TRBJ2-2; D unresolved. V shed 6 bases and J shed 5 bases, with 10 bases lying between them. Looked up from germline, CDR1 is ENHRY and CDR2 is SYGVKD. The CDR3 consists of 13 residues. CDR3 nucleotide sequence: TGTGCCATCAGCCCCCATGAGACCGGGGAGCTGTTTTTT. It codes for CAISPHETGELFF.

The chain combines TRBV5-6 with TRBJ1-5; D is undetermined. CDR1 is SGHDT and CDR2 is YYEEEE in the germline V gene. V gave up 3 bases and J gave up 5 bases, with 6 bases separating them. The CDR3 loop spans 12 amino acids. The DNA of the CDR3 is TGTGCCAGCAGCTCCCAGGATCAGCCCCAGCATTTT. This codes for CASSSQDQPQHF.

The table lists this clonotype with many counts. V gene TRBV11-2 combines with J gene TRBJ2-3; D unresolved. Deletions cut 4 bases from V and 0 bases from J, with 11 bases between. Germline V gene data show CDR1 as SGHAT and CDR2 as FQNNGV. The CDR3 is 15 amino acids. The CDR3 protein is CASSSSSGSTDTQYF. DNA of the CDR3: TGTGCCAGCAGCTCGTCAAGTGGGAGCACAGATACGCAGTATTTT.

This clonotype has only a few counts. The V gene is TRBV20-1, the J gene TRBJ1-2; D gene unclear. The CDR3 totals 14 residues. The V and J ends lost 1 base and 0 bases respectively, with 9 bases between them. CDR1 and CDR2 (germline): DFQATT, SNEGSKA (reference sequence). The CDR3 region is CSARGVKANYGYTF. The CDR3 nucleotides are TGCAGTGCTAGAGGGGTAAAAGCTAACTATGGCTACACCTTC.

There are many counts of this clonotype. This chain connects TRBV28 to TRBJ1-5; a weak D match, TRBD1 (5 bases). The CDR3 extends over 16 amino acids. Germline assignment: CDR1 MDHEN and CDR2 SYDVKM. Trimming shortened V by 3 bases and J by 0 bases, and 12 bases separated the two germline ends. The CDR3 bases are TGTGCCAGCAGTTTTCTGGACATAGATAGCAATCAGCCCCAGCATTTT. Its translation is CASSFLDIDSNQPQHF.

This clonotype was detected only a few times. The chain is built from TRBV4-2 and TRBJ1-4; D perhaps matches TRBD1 (6 bases). V was pared by 4 bases and J by 0 bases, with 18 bases between. The V gene's germline CDR1 is LGHNA and CDR2 YNFKEQ. This CDR3 region has 18 residues. The CDR3 coding sequence is TGTGCCAGCAGCCGTTTGGGGGGCTCACCTGCAACTAATGAAAAACTGTTTTTT. It translates to CASSRLGGSPATNEKLFF.

This clonotype was observed a single time. A single base separates this from a much larger clone, so it may be a read error. The V call is TRBV5-1, the J call TRBJ2-6, with D perhaps assigned TRBD1 or TRBD2 (5 bases each). Germline V lookup: CDR1 SGHRS, CDR2 YFSETQ. With 1 base removed from V and 0 bases from J, the gap between germline ends came to 20 bases. CDR3 size: 20 residues. Here the CDR3 DNA reads TGCGCCAGCAGCTTGTTTAACCGGGGCGGTGGGACCTCTGGGGCCAACGTCCTGACTTTC. Protein: CASSLFNRGGGTSGANVLTF.

This clonotype was seen repeatedly, ten times or more. V and J are TRBV29-1 and TRBJ2-5; maybe TRBD1 (5 bases). The CDR3 has 11 amino acids. Deletions cut 5 bases from V and 4 bases from J, with 8 bases between. Looked up from germline, CDR1 is SQVTM and CDR2 is ANQGSEA. The CDR3 DNA reads TGCAGCGTTCAGGGCGGAGAGACCCAGTACTTC. It encodes CSVQGGETQYF.

Regarding this clonotype: This may arise from a read error, as a much more abundant clone is one base away. The chain carries TRBV6-1 and TRBJ2-7; maybe TRBD2 (8 bases). Germline loops: CDR1 MNHNS, CDR2 SASEGT. V was shortened by 1 base and J by 5 bases, with 12 bases between the two germline ends. The CDR3 is made up of 14 amino acids. The CDR3, as DNA: TGTGCCAGCAGTGAAGGCGGGGGGACAGACGAGCAGTACTTC. It specifies CASSEGGGTDEQYF.

This clonotype was found a few times. This chain connects TRBV19 to TRBJ2-7; TRBD1 agrees at 8 bases. Germline CDR1 is LNHDA and CDR2 is SQIVND (reference sequence). With 5 bases clipped from V and 6 bases from J, the junction kept 9 bases outside the gene matches. The CDR3 length is 14 residues. CDR3: CASSPGQAFGEQYF. The CDR3 nucleotides are TGTGCCAGTAGTCCGGGACAGGCTTTCGGCGAGCAGTACTTC.

This sequence joins TRBV5-8 and TRBJ2-6; perhaps TRBD1 as D (6 bases). Trimming shortened V by 4 bases and J by 0 bases, and 11 bases separated the two germline ends. Per the germline V gene, CDR1 is SGHTS and CDR2 is YDEGEE. The CDR3 covers 16 residues. The CDR3 is CASSPGHSSGANVLTF. Written as DNA, the CDR3 is TGTGCCAGCAGCCCGGGACACAGCTCTGGGGCCAACGTCCTGACTTTC. The full variable domain, completed using reference TRBV5-8 and TRBJ2-6, is EAGVTQSPTHLIKTRGQQATLRCSPISGHTSVYWYQQALGLGLQFLLWYDEGEERNRGNFPPRFSGRQFPNYSSELNVNALELEDSALYLCASSPGHSSGANVLTFGAGSRLTVL.

This clonotype was counted at least ten times. The chain has TRBV28 and TRBJ2-7, with D uncertain. The CDR3 extends over 16 amino acids. The V gene lost 6 bases and the J gene lost 2 bases, with 20 bases spanning the gap. The germline gives CDR1 MDHEN, CDR2 SYDVKM. CDR3 bases: TGTGCCAGCAGCTTGACTTGGGCGCCAGGTACCTACGAGCAGTACTTC. It yields the protein CASSLTWAPGTYEQYF.

This clonotype appeared many times. The chain couples TRBV28 to TRBJ2-1, with 14 bases lining up with TRBD2. Germline CDR1 MDHEN, CDR2 SYDVKM. Trimming removed 5 bases from V and 10 bases from J; junction bases left unmatched: 10. CDR3 size: 16 residues. This chain's CDR3 is CASSLYRLAGGLEQFF. Here the CDR3 DNA reads TGTGCCAGCAGTCTTTATCGACTAGCGGGGGGGCTAGAGCAGTTCTTC. Using reference TRBV28 and TRBJ2-1 for the parts outside the CDR3, the full variable domain is DVKVTQSSRYLVKRTGEKVFLECVQDMDHENMFWYRQDPGLGLRLIYFSYDVKMKEKGDIPEGYSVSREKKERFSLILESASTNQTSMYLCASSLYRLAGGLEQFFGPGTRLTVL.

This clonotype has just a few counts. The J gene is TRBJ1-1, the V gene TRBV19; D is undetermined. CDR1 is LNHDA, CDR2 SQIVND, per germline (reference sequence). The CDR3 sequence is 13 residues long. The ends were cut back, 6 bases at V and 3 bases at J, with 11 bases in the middle. The CDR3 sequence is CASRLSGYTEAFF. CDR3 DNA: TGTGCCAGTAGGTTGTCCGGGTACACTGAAGCTTTCTTT.

This chain connects TRBV7-9 to TRBJ2-3; perhaps D is TRBD1 or TRBD2 (6 bases each). The V end lost 5 bases, the J end lost 1 base, and 13 bases lay between the germline ends. From germline, CDR1 is SEHNR and CDR2 FQNEAQ (reference sequence). The CDR3 length is 15 residues. The CDR3 region is CASSRRGPGTDTQYF. The CDR3, as DNA: TGTGCCAGCAGCCGACGGGGGCCCGGCACAGATACGCAGTATTTT.

The sample holds a few counts of this clonotype. The rearrangement links TRBV19 to TRBJ1-1, with D unclear. V gave up 2 bases and J gave up 4 bases, with 11 bases separating them. Germline V gene data show CDR1 as LNHDA and CDR2 as SQIVND (reference sequence). The CDR3 is 14 residues long. The DNA for the CDR3 is TGTGCCAGTAGTATACGGGGAGGGAGCACTGAAGCTTTCTTT. Its protein is CASSIRGGSTEAFF.

There are a few counts of this clonotype. The chain links TRBV6-1 to TRBJ1-5; TRBD1 is a possible D gene (5 bases). The CDR3 contains 15 residues. The germline V gene encodes CDR1 MNHNS and CDR2 SASEGT. The germline V and J ends were trimmed by 5 bases and 3 bases, with 14 bases remaining between them. DNA of the CDR3: TGTGCCAGCAGTCCGAGGGGACGTTCCAATCAGCCCCAGCATTTT. It codes for CASSPRGRSNQPQHF.

This clonotype was counted at least ten times. This chain joins TRBV28 and TRBJ1-6; D is unresolved. The CDR3 length is 17 residues. In germline, CDR1 is MDHEN, CDR2 SYDVKM. Trimming stripped 3 bases from V and 7 bases from J, with 19 bases between. In nucleotides, the CDR3 is TGTGCCAGCAGTTTCGCTCTAGGATGGGAGAAAAATTCACCCCTCCACTTT. Translation: CASSFALGWEKNSPLHF.